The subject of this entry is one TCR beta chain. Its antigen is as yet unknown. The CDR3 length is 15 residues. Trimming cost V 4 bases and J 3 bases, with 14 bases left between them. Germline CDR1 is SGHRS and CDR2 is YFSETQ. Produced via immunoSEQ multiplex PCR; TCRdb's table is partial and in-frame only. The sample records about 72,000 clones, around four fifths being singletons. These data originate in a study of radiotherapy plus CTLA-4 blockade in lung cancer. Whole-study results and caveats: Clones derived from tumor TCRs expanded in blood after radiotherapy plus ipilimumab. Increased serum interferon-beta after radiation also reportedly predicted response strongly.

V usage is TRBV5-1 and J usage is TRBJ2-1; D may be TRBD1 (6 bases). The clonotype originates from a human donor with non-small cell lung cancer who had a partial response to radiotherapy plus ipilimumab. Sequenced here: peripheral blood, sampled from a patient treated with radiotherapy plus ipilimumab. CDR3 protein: CASSRTAQGYNEQFF. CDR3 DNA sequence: TGCGCCAGCAGCCGGACAGCTCAAGGCTACAATGAGCAGTTCTTC.